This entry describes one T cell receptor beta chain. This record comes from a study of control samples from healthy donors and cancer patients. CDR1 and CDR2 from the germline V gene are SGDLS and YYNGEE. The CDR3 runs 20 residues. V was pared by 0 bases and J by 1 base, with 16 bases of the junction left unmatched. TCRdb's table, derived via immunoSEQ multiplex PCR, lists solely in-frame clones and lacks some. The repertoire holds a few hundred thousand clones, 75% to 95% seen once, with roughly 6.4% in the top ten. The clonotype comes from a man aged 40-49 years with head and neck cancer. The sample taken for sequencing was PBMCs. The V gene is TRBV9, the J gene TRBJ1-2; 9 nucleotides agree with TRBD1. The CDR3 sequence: CASSVEDGATGGLYNYGYTF. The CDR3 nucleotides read TGTGCCAGCAGCGTAGAGGACGGGGCGACAGGGGGTCTCTATAACTATGGCTACACCTTC.